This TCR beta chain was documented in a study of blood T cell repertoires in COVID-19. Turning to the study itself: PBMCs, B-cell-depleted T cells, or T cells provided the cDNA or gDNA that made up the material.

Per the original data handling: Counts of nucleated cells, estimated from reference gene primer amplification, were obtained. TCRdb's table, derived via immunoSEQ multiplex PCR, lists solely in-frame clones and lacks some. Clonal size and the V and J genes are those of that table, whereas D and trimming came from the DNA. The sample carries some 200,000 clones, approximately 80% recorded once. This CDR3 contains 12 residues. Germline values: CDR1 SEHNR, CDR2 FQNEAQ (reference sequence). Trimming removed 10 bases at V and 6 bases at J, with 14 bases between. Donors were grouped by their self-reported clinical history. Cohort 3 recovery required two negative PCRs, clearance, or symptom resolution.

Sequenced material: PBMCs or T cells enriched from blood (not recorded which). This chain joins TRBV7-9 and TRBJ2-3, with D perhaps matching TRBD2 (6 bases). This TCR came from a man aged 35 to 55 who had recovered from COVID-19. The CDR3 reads CATEGISDTQYF. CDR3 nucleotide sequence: TGTGCCACGGAGGGAATATCTGATACGCAGTATTTT.